These T cell receptor beta chains were read from a single sample in a study of OX40 agonist ivuxolimab in advanced cancers. TCRdb keeps only in-frame clones here, not all; method: immunoSEQ multiplex PCR. The table shows some 60,000 clones, with roughly 84% occurring only once. This specimen consisted of CD4+ or CD8+ T cells sorted from blood, obtained in a trial of the OX40 agonist ivuxolimab. These receptors were obtained from an adult with an advanced solid tumor such as melanoma, head and neck, liver or kidney cancer. Each CDR3 is given with its conserved first and last residue. D genes are given only for firm matches. Clone size is given for some rows only: seen once, a few or many times, or a class if the clone is expanded.

v_gene	d_gene	abundance	j_gene	CDR3nt	CDR3aa
TRBV10-1	NA	NA	TRBJ2-7	TGCGCCAGCAGTGAGGGACTCCACTACGAGCAGTACTTC	CASSEGLHYEQYF
TRBV11-2	TRBD2	once	TRBJ2-7	TGTGCCAGCAGCCTAGCGGGAGTCATTGGTTCCGAGCAGTACTTC	CASSLAGVIGSEQYF
TRBV19	TRBD1	NA	TRBJ1-1	TGTGCCAGTGGACAGGGGAATTTGAACACTGAAGCTTTCTTT	CASGQGNLNTEAFF
TRBV6-5	TRBD1	NA	TRBJ2-2	TGTGCCAGCAGTTACTCGACAGGGAGAGACACCGGGGAGCTGTTTTTT	CASSYSTGRDTGELFF
TRBV9	TRBD2	NA	TRBJ2-7	TGTGCCAGCATCTTTAGCGGGAAAAGATACGAGCAGTACTTC	CASIFSGKRYEQYF
TRBV5-6	TRBD1	NA	TRBJ2-1	TGTGCCAGCAGCTCGGACACGACAGGGTACAATGAGCAGTTCTTC	CASSSDTTGYNEQFF
TRBV18	NA	NA	TRBJ2-7	TGTGCCAGCTCACAAACGGACCCGAGGCGTTCCTACGAGCAGTACTTC	CASSQTDPRRSYEQYF
TRBV11-2	TRBD2	NA	TRBJ2-5	TGTGCCAGCAGCTTAGATTGGGGCGGGAGTCAAGAGACCCAGTACTTC	CASSLDWGGSQETQYF
TRBV27	TRBD1	NA	TRBJ2-5	TGTGCCAGCAGTCTACTGGAGGCAGGGGGCACAGAGGAGCAGTACTTC	CASSLLEAGGTEEQYF
TRBV2	TRBD1	NA	TRBJ2-7	TGTGCCAGCGGCAGGACAGGGGGAAACTACGAGCAGTACTTC	CASGRTGGNYEQYF
TRBV5-8	TRBD2	NA	TRBJ2-3	TGTGCCAGCAGCCTTCGACTAGCGGGAGGGACAGATACGCAGTATTTT	CASSLRLAGGTDTQYF
TRBV18	TRBD1	NA	TRBJ2-1	TGTGCCAGCTCACCCGGGCCAGGGGGTGAGCAGTTCTTC	CASSPGPGGEQFF
TRBV9	TRBD1	once	TRBJ2-1	TGTGCCAGCAGCGTAGAGGGGGCTGAGCAGTTCTTC	CASSVEGAEQFF
TRBV28	TRBD1	NA	TRBJ2-5	TGTGCCAGCAGTTTCCCCAGGGGGAAGGTTTTGGGAGAGACCCAGTACTTC	CASSFPRGKVLGETQYF
TRBV30	TRBD1	NA	TRBJ2-7	TGTGCCTGGGCTGGACAGGGGAGGTACGAGCAGTACTTC	CAWAGQGRYEQYF
TRBV9	NA	NA	TRBJ2-1	TGTGCCAGCAGCGAAAGACCCTACAATGAGCAGTTCTTC	CASSERPYNEQFF
TRBV18	NA	NA	TRBJ1-1	TGTGCCAGCTCACCACGGCAGGAGGCTGAAGCTTTCTTT	CASSPRQEAEAFF
TRBV21-1	NA	NA	TRBJ2-7	TGTGCCAGCGCCCGAGAGGGGCATCCGAATAACTACGAGCAGTACTTC	CASAREGHPNNYEQYF
TRBV6-6	NA	NA	TRBJ1-2	TGTGCCAGCAGTCTACAGGAGTCCTATGGCTACACCTTC	CASSLQESYGYTF
TRBV5-4	NA	NA	TRBJ2-1	TGTGCCAGCAGCTTGATCGGGGAGTACAATGAGCAGTTCTTC	CASSLIGEYNEQFF
TRBV6-1	TRBD2	few	TRBJ2-3	TGTGCCAGCAGTGCCGTAGCGGGAGTTAGGGGCACAGATACGCAGTATTTT	CASSAVAGVRGTDTQYF
TRBV6-4	TRBD2	NA	TRBJ2-2	TGTGCCAGCAGTAGCGGGAGGGACACCGGGGAGCTGTTTTTT	CASSSGRDTGELFF
TRBV29-1	NA	NA	TRBJ2-7	TGCAGCGTTTCCAACGACAACCCGTACGAGCAGTACTTC	CSVSNDNPYEQYF
TRBV10-3	NA	NA	TRBJ2-1	TGTGCCATCAGTGAGTCTCAGTTTACCTACAATGAGCAGTTCTTC	CAISESQFTYNEQFF
TRBV11-3	NA	NA	TRBJ2-1	TGTGCCAGCAGCTTAGGGCAGCCTGTCAATGAGCAGTTCTTC	CASSLGQPVNEQFF
TRBV18	TRBD1	NA	TRBJ2-7	TGTGCCAGCTCACCGGGGACAGGGGCCTACGAGCAGTACTTC	CASSPGTGAYEQYF
TRBV18	TRBD1	NA	TRBJ2-7	TGTGCCAGCTCACCGCAGGGGGAAGGGTTCGAGCAGTACTTC	CASSPQGEGFEQYF
TRBV19	NA	once	TRBJ2-1	TGTGCCAGTAGTTCCACGGGCCAAAACGACAATGAGCAGTTCTTC	CASSSTGQNDNEQFF
TRBV5-6	NA	NA	TRBJ1-6	TGTGCCAGCAGCCCGTGGGACGGAACATATAATTCACCCCTCCACTTT	CASSPWDGTYNSPLHF
TRBV14	NA	NA	TRBJ1-5	TGTGCCAGCAGCCCTTCGGCAGATCAGCCCCAGCATTTT	CASSPSADQPQHF
TRBV20-1	NA	NA	TRBJ2-1	TGCAGTGCTGCCGATAATGAGCAGTTCTTC	CSAADNEQFF
TRBV29-1	NA	once	TRBJ1-1	TGCAGCACCCTGGGGAAGGGAGACACTGAAGCTTTCTTT	CSTLGKGDTEAFF
TRBV5-6	NA	NA	TRBJ2-5	TGTGCCAGCAGCCACCGGGAGACCCAGTACTTC	CASSHRETQYF
TRBV10-3	TRBD1	NA	TRBJ1-1	TGTGCCATCAGGACAGGGATTCTTGGTGAAGCTTTCTTT	CAIRTGILGEAFF
TRBV5-1	NA	NA	TRBJ1-4	TGCGCCAGCAGCTTGGGAGGGGCGGAATCGCAAGAAAAACTGTTTTTT	CASSLGGAESQEKLFF
TRBV7-9	NA	NA	TRBJ2-1	TGTGCCAGCAGCTTCGGACGGAATGGACACAATGAGCAGTTCTTC	CASSFGRNGHNEQFF
TRBV5-5	NA	medium-sized	TRBJ2-3	TGTGCCAGCAGCTTACCAGAACCGGCAGATACGCAGTATTTT	CASSLPEPADTQYF
TRBV5-1	TRBD1	NA	TRBJ2-7	TGCGCCAGCAGCTTGGCCCCGGGACAGGGGGCGTACGAGCAGTACTTC	CASSLAPGQGAYEQYF
TRBV19	NA	NA	TRBJ1-3	TGTGCCAGTACCAAAACCCCAGGGTTCTCTGGAAACACCATATATTTT	CASTKTPGFSGNTIYF
TRBV9	NA	NA	TRBJ2-1	TGTGCCAGCAGCCCTCAGGGCCTAGCCTCCTACAATGAGCAGTTCTTC	CASSPQGLASYNEQFF
TRBV12-5	TRBD2	NA	TRBJ2-3	TGTGCTAGTGGTTTGGTCCCGACTAGCGGGGATAGAACAGATACGCAGTATTTT	CASGLVPTSGDRTDTQYF
TRBV5-1	TRBD2	once	TRBJ2-2	TGCGCCAGCAGCTCTGGACTAGCCCCAAACACCGGGGAGCTGTTTTTT	CASSSGLAPNTGELFF
TRBV5-1	NA	NA	TRBJ1-6	TGCGCCAGCAGCTTGGCCCAGGTTCTGAATAATTCACCCCTCCACTTT	CASSLAQVLNNSPLHF
TRBV7-2	TRBD2	NA	TRBJ2-7	TGTGCCAGCAGCCCGGCGGGTAGCGGGATCTACGAGCAGTACTTC	CASSPAGSGIYEQYF
TRBV23-1	NA	NA	TRBJ1-5	TGCGCCAGCAGTCAATCGAGGAGGGGCAGCGGTCAGCCCCAGCATTTT	CASSQSRRGSGQPQHF
TRBV19	TRBD1	NA	TRBJ1-3	TGTGCCAGTACCCCCGACAGGGGAAGAAGAAACACCATATATTTT	CASTPDRGRRNTIYF
TRBV5-1	NA	NA	TRBJ1-1	TGCGCCGGACGTGAGAAGGTGAACACTGAAGCTTTCTTT	CAGREKVNTEAFF
TRBV5-1	NA	NA	TRBJ1-4	TGCGCCAGCAGCTTGAGTGGGACTAATGAAAAACTGTTTTTT	CASSLSGTNEKLFF
TRBV19	NA	NA	TRBJ2-3	TGTGCCAGTAGTATAGATACAGGGACAGATACGCAGTATTTT	CASSIDTGTDTQYF
TRBV19	NA	NA	TRBJ1-5	TGTGCCAGTAGTACCATGGGGGGCAATCAGCCCCAGCATTTT	CASSTMGGNQPQHF
TRBV2	NA	NA	TRBJ1-6	TGTGCCAGCAGTATTAGACAAAGGGCCTATAATTCACCCCTCCACTTT	CASSIRQRAYNSPLHF
TRBV7-2	NA	NA	TRBJ2-7	TGTGCCAGCAGCTTATCGCGACAGTCCTACGAGCAGTACTTC	CASSLSRQSYEQYF
TRBV5-8	NA	NA	TRBJ2-1	TGTGCCAGCAGCTACCCCCAGGCTTCCCCGAACGGCAATGAGCAGTTCTTC	CASSYPQASPNGNEQFF
TRBV2	NA	NA	TRBJ2-1	TGTGCCAGCAGTGCACCAGGCTACAATGAGCAGTTCTTC	CASSAPGYNEQFF
TRBV27	TRBD2	NA	TRBJ2-3	TGTGCCAGCTCTCCCCCAATGCGGGGGGGCCTTTTGGATACGCAGTATTTT	CASSPPMRGGLLDTQYF